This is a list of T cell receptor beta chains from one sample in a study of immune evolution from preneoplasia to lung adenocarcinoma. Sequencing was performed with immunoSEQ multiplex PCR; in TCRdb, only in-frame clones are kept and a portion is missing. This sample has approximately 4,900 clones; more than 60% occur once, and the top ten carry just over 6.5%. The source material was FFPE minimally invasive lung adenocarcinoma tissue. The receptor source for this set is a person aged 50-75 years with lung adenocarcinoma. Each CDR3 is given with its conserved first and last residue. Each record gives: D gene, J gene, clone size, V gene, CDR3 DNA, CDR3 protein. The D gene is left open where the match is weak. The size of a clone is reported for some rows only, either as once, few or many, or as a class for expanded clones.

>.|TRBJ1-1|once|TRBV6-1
TGTGCCAGCAATGAGAACCTGGGGAACACTGAAGCTTTCTTT
CASNENLGNTEAFF
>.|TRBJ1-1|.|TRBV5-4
TGTGCCAGCAGCCCCTCACGGGGGCGGAACACTGAAGCTTTCTTT
CASSPSRGRNTEAFF
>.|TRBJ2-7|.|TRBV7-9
TGTGCCAGCAGCTTACAAGGAGGGGACGAGCAGTACTTC
CASSLQGGDEQYF
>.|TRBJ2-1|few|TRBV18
TGTGCCAGCTCCGCGGTTCACAATGAGCAGTTCTTC
CASSAVHNEQFF
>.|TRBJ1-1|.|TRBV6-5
TGTGCCAGCAGAAGGGGACTGAACACTGAAGCTTTCTTT
CASRRGLNTEAFF
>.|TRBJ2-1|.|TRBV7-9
TGTGCCAGCAGCCCCCCCGGGAACAATGAGCAGTTCTTC
CASSPPGNNEQFF
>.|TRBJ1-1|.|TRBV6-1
TGTGCCAGCAGTGTACTCCCGGAAACGACTGAAGCTTTCTTT
CASSVLPETTEAFF
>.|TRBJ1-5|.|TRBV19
TGTGCCAGTAGTTTCCGATTGGGGGGTACGCCCCAGCATTTT
CASSFRLGGTPQHF
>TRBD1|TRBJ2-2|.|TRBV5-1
TGCGCCAGCAGCCAACAGGGGGCAGGCGGGGAGCTGTTTTTT
CASSQQGAGGELFF
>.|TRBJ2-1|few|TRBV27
TGTGCCAGCAGTTTAACAGACGGACTCCCCTACAATGAGCAGTTCTTC
CASSLTDGLPYNEQFF
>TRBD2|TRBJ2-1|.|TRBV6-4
TGTGCCAGCAGTTCACAGGGGACTAGCGGGGGGGCAAAGAATGAGCAGTTCTTC
CASSSQGTSGGAKNEQFF
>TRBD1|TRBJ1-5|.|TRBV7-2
TGTGCCAGCAGCCCCGGGACAGGGAGGAATAGCAATCAGCCCCAGCATTTT
CASSPGTGRNSNQPQHF
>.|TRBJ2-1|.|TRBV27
TGTGCCAGCAGCCAGGGGGGCTCCTACAATGAGCAGTTCTTC
CASSQGGSYNEQFF
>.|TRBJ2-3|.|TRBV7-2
TGTGCCAGCAGCCGTACTGCCCCGGGCGGGAAGACAGATACGCAGTATTTT
CASSRTAPGGKTDTQYF
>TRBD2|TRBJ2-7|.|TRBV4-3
TGCGCCAGCAGCCAAGACAGTCGCGGGAGTTCCAACGAGCAGTACTTC
CASSQDSRGSSNEQYF
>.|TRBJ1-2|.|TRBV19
TGTGCCAGCAAGGCTGGCGGTCAGGGTGGCTACACCTTC
CASKAGGQGGYTF
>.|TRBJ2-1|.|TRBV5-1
TGCGCCAGCAGCTTGGTTACTAGCCGGCCCGAGCAGTTCTTC
CASSLVTSRPEQFF
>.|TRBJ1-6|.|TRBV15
TGTGCCACCAGCAGAGAGTACATCAAGAGCTCCTATAATTCACCCCTCCACTTT
CATSREYIKSSYNSPLHF
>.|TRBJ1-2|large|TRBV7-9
TGTGCCAGCAGGATGGGGGGCTATGGCTACACCTTC
CASRMGGYGYTF
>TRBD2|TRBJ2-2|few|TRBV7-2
TGTGCCAGCAGCTCGACTAGCGGCACCGGGGAGCTGTTTTTT
CASSSTSGTGELFF
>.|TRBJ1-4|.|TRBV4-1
TGCGCCAGCAGCCAAGAACTAATGAGGGCTGAAAAACTGTTTTTT
CASSQELMRAEKLFF
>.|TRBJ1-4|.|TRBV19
TGTGCCAGTAGTATGGCCCTTGGAGGGAATGGCGAAAAACTGTTTTTT
CASSMALGGNGEKLFF
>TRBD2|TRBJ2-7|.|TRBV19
TGTGCCACCTCCATTAGCGGGGCACGCACCTACGAGCAGTACTTC
CATSISGARTYEQYF
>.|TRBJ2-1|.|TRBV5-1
TGCGCCAGCAGCTTGGAACCAAATCCAGAGCAGTTCTTC
CASSLEPNPEQFF
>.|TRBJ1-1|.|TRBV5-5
TGTGCCAGCAGCTTGGGGGTCGGTACGACTGGAGCTTTCTTT
CASSLGVGTTGAFF
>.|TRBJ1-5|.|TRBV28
TGTGCCAGCAGTCAAGGCAATCAGCCCCAGCATTTT
CASSQGNQPQHF
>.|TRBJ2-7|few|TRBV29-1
TGCAGCGTTCGGGACGGTCTCTCCTACGAGCAGTACTTC
CSVRDGLSYEQYF
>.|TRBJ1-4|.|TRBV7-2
TGTGCCAGCAGCCCGCAGACAGGCCCCTGGGAAAAACTGTTTTTT
CASSPQTGPWEKLFF
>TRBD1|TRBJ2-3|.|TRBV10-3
TGTGCCATCAGGCCAGGGGGCGAGACAGATACGCAGTATTTT
CAIRPGGETDTQYF
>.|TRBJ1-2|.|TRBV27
TGTGCCAGCAGCCCGAGGGGTATTAGTGGCTACACCTTC
CASSPRGISGYTF
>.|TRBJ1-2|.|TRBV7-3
TGTGCCAGCAGCTTAGGGGGGGGCAATCCCCTAGATGGCTACACCTTC
CASSLGGGNPLDGYTF
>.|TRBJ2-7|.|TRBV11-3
TGTGCCTGCCACCTGGTCTACGAGCAGTACTTC
CACHLVYEQYF
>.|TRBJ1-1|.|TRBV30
TGTGCCTGGAGTCCGGGGTACGACACTGAAGCTTTCTTT
CAWSPGYDTEAFF
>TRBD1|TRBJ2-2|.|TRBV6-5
TGTGCCAGCAGATTACAGGGGCTGAACACCGGGGAGCTGTTTTTT
CASRLQGLNTGELFF
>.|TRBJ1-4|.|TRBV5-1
TGCGCCAGCAGCGAGGGGGTCAGTGAAAAACTGTTTTTT
CASSEGVSEKLFF
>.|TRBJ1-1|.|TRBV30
TGTGCCTGGAGTGTCGGTCAGGGAAGCACTGAAGCTTTCTTT
CAWSVGQGSTEAFF
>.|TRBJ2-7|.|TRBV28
TGTGCCAGCAGTTTATTTGGGTACGAGCAGTACTTC
CASSLFGYEQYF
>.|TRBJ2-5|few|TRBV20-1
TGCAGTGCAAGCGACGGGACCCAGTACTTC
CSASDGTQYF
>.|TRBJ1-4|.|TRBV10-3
TGTGCCATCAGTGAGCGGGAGGCCTCCGTGGAGGCTGAAAAACTGTTTTTT
CAISEREASVEAEKLFF
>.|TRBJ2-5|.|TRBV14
TGTGCCAGCAGCCAAGATCGCGAAGGGCTGGAGACCCAGTACTTC
CASSQDREGLETQYF